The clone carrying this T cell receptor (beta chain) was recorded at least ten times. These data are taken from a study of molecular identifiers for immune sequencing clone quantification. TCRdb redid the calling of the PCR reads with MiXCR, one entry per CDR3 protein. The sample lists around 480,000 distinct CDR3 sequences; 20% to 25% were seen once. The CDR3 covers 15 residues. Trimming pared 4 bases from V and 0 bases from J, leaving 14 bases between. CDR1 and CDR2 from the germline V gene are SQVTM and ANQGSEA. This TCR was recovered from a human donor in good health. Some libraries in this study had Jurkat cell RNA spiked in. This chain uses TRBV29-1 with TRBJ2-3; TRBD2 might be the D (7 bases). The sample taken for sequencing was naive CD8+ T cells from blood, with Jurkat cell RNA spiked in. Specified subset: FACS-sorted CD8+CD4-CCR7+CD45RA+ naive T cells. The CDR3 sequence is CSVGPGGASTDTQYF. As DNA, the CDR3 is TGCAGCGTTGGGCCTGGGGGGGCGAGCACAGATACGCAGTATTTT.